The sequence of this T cell receptor (beta chain) was determined in a study of blood T cell repertoires in COVID-19 (dated by TCRdb to about 2020). Notes on the research overall: Samples from collaborators originated in the United States, Italy and Spain and spanned both the acute and convalescent phases of COVID-19. Where available, HLA class I and class II types were taken from metadata supplied by the sample provider and were not determined by assay-based typing. The prospective study material was composed of cDNA or gDNA derived from T cells, B-cell-depleted T cells, or PBMCs. The repertoires were released in a freely available public database meant as a resource for research on the immune response to SARS-CoV-2. A de-identified subject ID, COVID-19 status, age in years and sex were almost always included in the sample metadata. The dataset comprised deeply sampled blood TCRbeta repertoires from subjects exposed to, actively infected with, or recovered from COVID-19. The samples were drawn from the first 160 participants of the ongoing ImmuneRACE study and from 1,200 or so subjects provided by 6 global collaborators. The study at large found these results: The quantity of clinical and demographic metadata differed by source and by participant and was supplied without curation.

In this sample, this clone turned up a few times. The antigen it binds to is not known. No much larger clonotype is one base removed from it; base qualities were not supplied. Enrolling through a virtual design, the prospective study's participants ranged in age from roughly 18 to 89 years and lived across some 23 United States geographic areas. Cohort assignment in the prospective study relied on participant-reported clinical history from a screening survey and a study questionnaire. Recovered participants in ImmuneRACE Cohort 3 were defined as having two consecutive negative NP/OP PCR tests, clearance from a healthcare professional, or resolution of symptoms. In the prospective study, whole blood, serum and a nasopharyngeal or oropharyngeal swab were collected from each participant by mobile phlebotomists. Prospective study participants could optionally give additional blood draws and questionnaires over an approximately two-month period. Before DNA extraction, prospective study blood samples were shipped either frozen or at room temperature.

The immunoSEQ Assay, a bias-controlled multiplex PCR, was used to amplify TCRbeta CDR3 regions from genomic DNA. As for the authors' bioinformatics: Nucleated cell counts per sample were estimated from amplification of reference gene primers within the assay. Sequence reads were collapsed and filtered to measure the absolute abundance of every unique TCRbeta CDR3 rearrangement. For each sample, productive Simpson clonality was calculated by taking the square root of Simpson's diversity index across productive rearrangements. TCRdb re-hosts the immuneACCESS table, in-frame sequences only. Its copies lack some clones; in the studies checked, an unresolved V gene accounts for under half of them, and the cause for the rest is not known. The V and J calls and clone size come from that table; D and trimming were worked out from the DNA. The table for this sample lists about 170,000 clones; under 85% of them were counted only once. Of the sample, about 12% falls within the top ten clones.

From the germline V gene, CDR1 is SQVTM and CDR2 is ANQGSEA. The CDR3 numbers 15 residues from cysteine through phenylalanine. The sequence is cut down to CDR3 DNA, 45 bases in frame from base 1. Here the chain combines TRBV29-1 and TRBJ1-6, with the D gene not clear enough to name. The receptor was isolated from a man aged 45-65 years who had recovered from COVID-19. Material for sequencing was PBMCs or T cells enriched from blood (not recorded which). Here the CDR3 is given as CSYQTSQCVNSPLHF. The DNA reads as follows: TGCTCCTATCAGACTTCCCAGTGCGTTAATTCACCCCTCCACTTT. With the portions outside the CDR3 filled from the reference TRBV29-1 and TRBJ1-6 genes, the complete variable region becomes SAVISQKPSRDICQRGTSLTIQCQVDSQVTMMFWYRQQPGQSLTLIATANQGSEATYESGFVIDKFPISRPNLTFSTLTVSNMSPEDSSIYLCSYQTSQCVNSPLHFGNGTRLTVT.